Listed here are 31 T cell receptor beta chains from one sample, sequenced in a study of regulatory T cells in long-lasting Graves disease. Time point here: persistent/refractory GD, antithyroid drugs over 5 years with positive TRAb. PBMC RNA was the source of the TCR library. Library construction for TCR beta used iRepertoire HTBI primers and Arm-PCR of CDR3 regions. MiXCR, run by TCRdb on the multiplex PCR reads, gives a single entry per CDR3 protein. This sample has approximately 290,000 distinct CDR3 sequences, with more than 20% found just once. The source was peripheral blood mononuclear cells (PBMCs), collected when the disease was refractory, from a patient treated with antithyroid drugs. The receptors stem from a female donor with Graves disease.

V and J are TRBV28 and TRBJ1-6; 7 nucleotides match TRBD1. The CDR3 is 14 residues long. The V segment lost 6 bases and the J segment 7 bases; nucleotides outside the gene matches: 6. CDR1 and CDR2 from the germline V gene are MDHEN and SYDVKM. The CDR3 reads CASSKTGYNSPLHF. In DNA, the CDR3 is TGTGCCAGCAGCAAGACAGGGTACAATTCACCCCTCCACTTT.

This clonotype has a count of ten or more. The gene calls are TRBV2 and TRBJ1-2; D uncertain. CDR1 and CDR2 from the germline V gene are SNHLY and FYNNEI. CDR3 length: 13 amino acids. Trimming took off 8 bases at V and 3 bases at J, with 13 bases between the two ends. CDR3 amino acids: CASGRGLDYGYTF. The CDR3, as DNA: TGTGCCAGCGGTAGAGGGTTGGACTATGGCTACACCTTC.

Ten or more counts support this clonotype. The rearrangement uses TRBV28 and TRBJ2-5; tentatively, D is TRBD1 (5 bases). Germline-derived CDR1 and CDR2 are MDHEN and SYDVKM. The CDR3 has 18 amino acids. Between the trimmed V and J ends, which lost 7 bases and 4 bases, there was a span of 28 bases. The CDR3 bases are TGTGCCAGCACCTCGAGGAAAGACAGAGTGGGCTCCCGAGAGACCCAGTACTTC. It codes for CASTSRKDRVGSRETQYF.

There are a few counts of this clonotype. The V and J genes are TRBV27 and TRBJ1-1; D unresolved. V was clipped by 8 bases and J by 0 bases, with 10 bases between them. Germline CDR1 and CDR2: MNHEY and SMNVEV (reference sequence). The length of the CDR3 is 13 residues. The CDR3 bases are TGTGCCAGCCGAGTCTTCATGAACACTGAAGCTTTCTTT. Translation gives CASRVFMNTEAFF.

This clonotype was recorded at least ten times. The rearrangement uses TRBV28 and TRBJ2-7; D not certain. This CDR3 is 17 amino acids long. Germline CDR1 reads MDHEN; CDR2 reads SYDVKM. Trimming pared 6 bases from V and 0 bases from J, leaving 21 bases between. The DNA for the CDR3 is TGTGCCAGCAGCTCTAGGGCGTCCCTTGTATCCTCCTACGAGCAGTACTTC. This encodes CASSSRASLVSSYEQYF.

This clonotype was seen many times. The CDR3: CSASYLGGREGETQYF. In DNA, the CDR3 is TGCAGTGCTAGTTACCTCGGAGGGCGGGAGGGGGAGACCCAGTACTTC. The rearrangement uses TRBV20-1 and TRBJ2-5, with TRBD2 matching over 9 bases. The CDR3 totals 16 residues. Germline V lookup: CDR1 DFQATT, CDR2 SNEGSKA (reference sequence). Trimming at V came to 3 bases and at J to 5 bases, leaving 13 bases not matched to a gene.

Regarding this clonotype: This may be a read error: a much more frequent sequence differs by one nucleotide. This chain joins TRBV3-1 and TRBJ2-7; unclear D gene. This CDR3 region has 16 residues. Germline CDR1 LGHDT, CDR2 YNNKEL (reference sequence). The CDR3 here is CASGQVRPTQSYEQYF. The CDR3 region has the DNA TGTGCCAGCGGCCAAGTAAGGCCTACTCAAAGCTACGAGCAGTACTTC.

In its sample, this clonotype was seen many times. The V call is TRBV2, the J call TRBJ2-7; D uncertain. CDR1 and CDR2 (germline): SNHLY, FYNNEI. Between the trimmed V and J ends, which lost 4 bases and 2 bases, there was a span of 3 bases. CDR3 size: 11 residues. The chain's CDR3 is CASSGTYEQYF. CDR3 in DNA: TGTGCCAGCAGTGGGACCTACGAGCAGTACTTC.

This clonotype showed up many times. The chain combines TRBV7-2 with TRBJ1-1, with 10 bases aligning to TRBD1. CDR3 size: 14 residues. V lost 4 bases and J lost 7; bases outside the gene matches: 6. Germline V CDR1 and CDR2: SGHTA, FQGNSA. As DNA, the CDR3 is TGTGCCAGCAGCTCCTCCGGGACAGGGGTTGAAGCTTTCTTT. Its translation: CASSSSGTGVEAFF.

This chain connects TRBV12-3 or TRBV12-4 to TRBJ1-1; D may be TRBD1 (5 bases). Trimming stripped 0 bases from V and 3 bases from J, with 14 bases between. The CDR3 totals 16 residues. CDR3 sequence (DNA): TGTGCCAGCAGTTTAGCCGCCGGGGCGGGGGACACTGAAGCTTTCTTT. Protein product: CASSLAAGAGDTEAFF.

This clonotype came up many times. The V gene is TRBV9, the J gene TRBJ2-5, with D unresolved. V was cut by 0 bases and J by 5 bases, with 8 bases left in between. The CDR3 consists of 13 residues. Germline V lookup: CDR1 SGDLS, CDR2 YYNGEE. CDR3 DNA sequence: TGTGCCAGCAGCGTAGCGTCTGGGGAGACCCAGTACTTC. Its protein is CASSVASGETQYF. The complete variable domain, with remaining parts taken from reference TRBV9 and TRBJ2-5, reads DSGVTQTPKHLITATGQRVTLRCSPRSGDLSVYWYQQSLDQGLQFLIQYYNGEERAKGNILERFSAQQFPDLHSELNLSSLELGDSALYFCASSVASGETQYFGPGTRLLVL.

The chain has TRBV7-9 and TRBJ1-1, with TRBD1 identical over 7 bases. This CDR3 comprises 13 residues. V was pared by 1 base and J by 10 bases, with 6 bases of the junction left unmatched. From germline, CDR1 is SEHNR and CDR2 FQNEAQ (reference sequence). CDR3 nucleotides: TGTGCCAGCAGCTTAGTCTCCGGGACAGTAGCTTTCTTT. The encoded protein is CASSLVSGTVAFF. Drawing the rest from reference TRBV7-9 and TRBJ1-1, the complete variable domain is DTGVSQNPRHKITKRGQNVTFRCDPISEHNRLYWYRQTLGQGPEFLTYFQNEAQLEKSRLLSDRFSAERPKGSFSTLEIQRTEQGDSAMYLCASSLVSGTVAFFGQGTRLTVV.

This clonotype showed up many times. The rearrangement joins TRBV7-8 to TRBJ1-2; 10 bases line up with TRBD1. The CDR3 loop spans 18 amino acids. The germline CDR1 and CDR2 sequences are SGHVS and FQNEAQ. Trimming at V came to 2 bases and at J to 4 bases, leaving 13 bases not matched to a gene. The CDR3 loop is CASSLHRDRGSSGYGYTF. CDR3 nucleotide sequence: TGTGCCAGCAGCTTACACCGGGACAGGGGTTCGTCTGGCTATGGCTACACCTTC.

The chain carries TRBV20-1 and TRBJ1-6; D ambiguous. Germline V gives CDR1 DFQATT, CDR2 SNEGSKA (reference sequence). This CDR3 region has 15 residues. The germline V and J ends were trimmed by 4 bases and 14 bases, with 24 bases remaining between them. This CDR3 is CSATLMDGGKRTLHF. CDR3 in DNA: TGCAGTGCTACTCTTATGGACGGAGGGAAGAGGACCCTCCACTTT.

The chain is built from TRBV29-1 and TRBJ2-4; 10 positions match TRBD1. The junction had 3 bases not matched to a gene; V was cut back by 5 bases and J by 2 bases. The CDR3 has 14 amino acids. Germline loops: CDR1 SQVTM, CDR2 ANQGSEA. The CDR3 DNA is TGCAGCGTTTGGGACAGGGGAACCAAAAACATTCAGTACTTC. As protein: CSVWDRGTKNIQYF.

The sample holds many counts of this clonotype. The chain couples TRBV28 to TRBJ1-1; possible D gene TRBD1, 5 bases. Germline loops: CDR1 MDHEN, CDR2 SYDVKM. Trimming removed 6 bases from V and 4 bases from J, with 15 bases in between. CDR3 length: 14 residues. The CDR3 DNA sequence: TGTGCCAGCAGACCTGTAAAGGGGATCACTGAAGCTTTCTTT. Translated: CASRPVKGITEAFF.

This clonotype was observed at least ten times. This sequence joins TRBV6-2 or TRBV6-3 and TRBJ2-7; D is unresolved. CDR1 MNHEY and CDR2 SVGEGT come from the germline V gene. This CDR3 is built from 13 residues. V gave up 0 bases and J gave up 5 bases, with 8 bases separating them. CDR3 bases: TGTGCCAGCAGTTACTCTAGAGGTAACGAGCAGTACTTC. It yields the protein CASSYSRGNEQYF.

This clonotype was seen at least ten times. The genes are TRBV28 and TRBJ1-1; D unclear. The CDR3 has 14 amino acids. Germline V gene sequence: CDR1 MDHEN, CDR2 SYDVKM. Trimming cost V 6 bases and J 0 bases, with 11 bases left between them. CDR3 residues: CASRTGNLNTEAFF. CDR3 in DNA: TGTGCCAGCAGAACGGGGAACTTGAACACTGAAGCTTTCTTT.

This chain connects TRBV6-1 to TRBJ1-1; D unclear. CDR1 is MNHNS, CDR2 SASEGT, per germline. V was cut by 6 bases and J by 6 bases, with 14 bases left in between. CDR3 length: 13 residues. CDR3: CASSPRGMSEAFF. The CDR3 nucleotides are TGTGCCAGCAGCCCCCGTGGGATGTCTGAAGCTTTCTTT.

The chain employs TRBV19 and TRBJ2-1; TRBD1 aligns across 7 bases. This CDR3 is 11 amino acids long. CDR1 and CDR2 from the germline V gene are LNHDA and SQIVND (reference sequence). The V and J ends lost 9 bases and 10 bases, in that order; junction bases with no gene match: 6. The CDR3 region is CASHRGHEQFF. CDR3 bases: TGTGCCAGCCACAGGGGACACGAGCAGTTCTTC.

The rearrangement uses TRBV20-1 and TRBJ2-4; 7 nucleotides agree with TRBD2. J gave up 8 bases and V 3 bases, and 16 bases lay outside the gene matches. Germline V gene lookup returns CDR1 DFQATT and CDR2 SNEGSKA (reference sequence). CDR3 length: 16 residues. The CDR3 loop reads CSASPTWGGSSDIQYF. DNA of the CDR3: TGCAGTGCTAGCCCTACCTGGGGGGGTAGCTCAGACATTCAGTACTTC.

This clonotype was seen more than once but under ten times. CDR3 amino acids: CSAQTTFMDTGELFF. Written as DNA, the CDR3 is TGCAGTGCCCAAACGACTTTCATGGACACCGGGGAGCTGTTTTTT. The V and J genes are TRBV20-1 and TRBJ2-2; the D is unclear. CDR1 DFQATT and CDR2 SNEGSKA come from the germline V gene (reference sequence). CDR3 length: 15 amino acids. Trimming took 6 bases from V and 3 from J, leaving 17 bases between them.

In regard to this clonotype: An end of the junction does not agree with germline; a read error may underlie this. The chain combines TRBV4-3 with TRBJ1-2; D is ambiguous. Germline loops: CDR1 LGHNA, CDR2 YSLEER. This CDR3 comprises 13 residues. CDR3: CASSQDIAYGYAF. The CDR3 coding sequence is TGCGCCAGCAGCCAAGATATAGCGTATGGCTACGCCTTC.

There are many counts of this clonotype. The rearrangement links TRBV7-2 to TRBJ1-4; D might be TRBD1 (5 bases). Germline CDR1 is SGHTA and CDR2 is FQGNSA. The length of the CDR3 is 13 residues. V gave up 10 bases and J gave up 7 bases, with 16 bases separating them. The CDR3: CATRGPQGEKLFF. The CDR3 coding sequence is TGTGCCACTCGAGGACCTCAGGGTGAAAAACTGTTTTTT.

This clonotype was seen a handful of times. The gene calls are TRBV5-1 and TRBJ1-1; D call uncertain. V dropped 3 bases and J dropped 6 bases, with 12 bases sitting between them. Germline V gives CDR1 SGHRS, CDR2 YFSETQ. The CDR3 sequence is 13 residues long. As DNA, the CDR3 is TGCGCCAGCAGCTATGGGGTTGGTGCTGAAGCTTTCTTT. Translating it yields CASSYGVGAEAFF.

Comments on this clonotype: At one of its ends the junction is not consistent with the germline gene, which may arise from a read error. The V gene is TRBV3-1, the J gene TRBJ1-2; the match to TRBD1 covers 7 bases. The CDR3 totals 13 residues. Germline CDR1 reads LGHDT; CDR2 reads YNNKEL (reference sequence). This CDR3 reads CASSEDRVYGYTF. As DNA, the CDR3 is TGTGCCAGCAGCGAAGACAGGGTCTATGGCTACACCTTC.

This clonotype has more than one count but fewer than ten. The J gene is TRBJ2-7, the V gene TRBV10-3; 10 bases match TRBD2. Germline lookup yields CDR1 ENHRY and CDR2 SYGVKD. The CDR3 totals 15 residues. V lost 4 bases, J lost 0 bases, and 3 bases stayed unmatched. CDR3 region: CAISGASGSSYEQYF. The CDR3 nucleotides read TGTGCCATCAGTGGGGCTAGCGGGAGCTCCTACGAGCAGTACTTC.

The chain links TRBV20-1 to TRBJ2-7; possible D gene TRBD1, 5 bases. V was trimmed by 8 bases and J by 6 bases, leaving 20 bases between them. CDR3 size: 13 residues. CDR1 is DFQATT and CDR2 is SNEGSKA in the germline V gene (reference sequence). Here the CDR3 DNA reads TGCAGTATAGACAGTCCAATGGCCCTCGAGCAGTACTTC. Translation: CSIDSPMALEQYF.

This clonotype has at least ten counts. V and J are TRBV12-3 or TRBV12-4 and TRBJ2-3; 7 bases match TRBD2. The CDR3 consists of 13 residues. V was pared by 1 base and J by 6 bases, with 1 base of the junction left unmatched. CDR3 sequence (DNA): TGTGCCAGCAGTTTAGACGGGAGGGATACGCAGTATTTT. This encodes CASSLDGRDTQYF.

The DNA for the CDR3 is TGTGCCATCAGTGACAGAACTAATGAAAAACTGTTTTTT. Translating gives CAISDRTNEKLFF. The gene calls are TRBV10-3 and TRBJ1-4; D not certain. Germline V gene sequence: CDR1 ENHRY, CDR2 SYGVKD. CDR3 size: 13 residues. Trimming left V 3 bases short and J 1 base short, with 3 bases between.

About this clonotype itself: This likely traces to a read error, being one base from a far larger clone. The V and J genes are TRBV11-2 and TRBJ1-5; possible D gene TRBD1, 5 bases. V lost 0 bases and J 7 bases, leaving 7 bases between the germline ends. CDR3 length equals 13 residues. The germline CDR1 and CDR2 sequences are SGHAT and FQNNGV. CDR3 loop: CASSLEGEQPQHF. CDR3 nucleotides: TGTGCCAGCAGCTTAGAGGGGGAACAGCCCCAGCATTTT.